The T cell receptor beta chain under discussion was sequenced for a study of shared clonotypes between healthy human individuals. In the study overall: The study used three CD4 naive, three CD4 memory, two CD8 naive and one CD8 memory plate per donor.

Samples underwent the assay at deep level. The method was immunoSEQ multiplex PCR; TCRdb's version includes in-frame clones alone and lacks a portion of them. The data show 1,500,000 or so clones, roughly 95% seen once. This CDR3 comprises 15 residues. Germline CDR1 is SGHAT and CDR2 is FQNNGV. Losses at the gene ends were 2 bases for V and 2 bases for J; bases not matched to a gene: 5. Study results and limitations: A few donors showed sharing of 4.5% to 5% of naive CD4 clonotypes. The rarefaction results pointed to incomplete sorted-subset sequencing despite large depth.

Comments on this clone: Its antigen is not identified.

This sequence was found in a man in his thirties or forties in good health. The sample comprised naive CD4+ T cells sorted from blood. Subset described: CD45RA+ positively selected. J is TRBJ2-7 and V is TRBV11-2, with 8 bases fitting TRBD2. The CDR3 protein is CASSLSGSLTYEQYF. The CDR3 DNA sequence: TGTGCCAGCAGCTTAAGCGGGAGCCTAACCTACGAGCAGTACTTC.